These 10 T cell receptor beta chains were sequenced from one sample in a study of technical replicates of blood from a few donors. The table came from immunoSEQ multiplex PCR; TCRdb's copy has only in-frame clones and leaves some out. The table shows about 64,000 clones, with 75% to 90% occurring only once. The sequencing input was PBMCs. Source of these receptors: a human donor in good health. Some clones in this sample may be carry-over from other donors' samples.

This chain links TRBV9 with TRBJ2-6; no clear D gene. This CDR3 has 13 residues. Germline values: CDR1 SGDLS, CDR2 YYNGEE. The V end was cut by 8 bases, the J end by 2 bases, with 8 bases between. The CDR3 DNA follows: TGTGCCAGACCAGAAGCTGGGGCCAACGTCCTGACTTTC. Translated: CARPEAGANVLTF.

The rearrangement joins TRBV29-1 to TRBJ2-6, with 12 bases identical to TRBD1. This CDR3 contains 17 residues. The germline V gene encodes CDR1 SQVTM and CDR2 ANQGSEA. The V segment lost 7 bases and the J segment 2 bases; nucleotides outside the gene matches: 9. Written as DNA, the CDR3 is TGCAGCGCTGACACCGGGACAGGGGGCCCTGGGGCCAACGTCCTGACTTTC. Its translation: CSADTGTGGPGANVLTF. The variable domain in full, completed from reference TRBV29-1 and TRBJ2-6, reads SAVISQKPSRDICQRGTSLTIQCQVDSQVTMMFWYRQQPGQSLTLIATANQGSEATYESGFVIDKFPISRPNLTFSTLTVSNMSPEDSSIYLCSADTGTGGPGANVLTFGAGSRLTVL.

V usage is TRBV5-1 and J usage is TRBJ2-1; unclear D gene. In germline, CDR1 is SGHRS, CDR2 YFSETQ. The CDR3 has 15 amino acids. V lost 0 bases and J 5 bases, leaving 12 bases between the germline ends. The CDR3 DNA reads TGCGCCAGCAGCTTGGAACTACGCGCCAACAATGAGCAGTTCTTC. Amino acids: CASSLELRANNEQFF.

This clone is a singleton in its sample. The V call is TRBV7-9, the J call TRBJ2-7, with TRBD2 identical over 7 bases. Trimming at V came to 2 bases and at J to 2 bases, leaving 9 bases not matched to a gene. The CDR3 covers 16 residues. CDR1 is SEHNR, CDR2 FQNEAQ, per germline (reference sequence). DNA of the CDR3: TGTGCCAGCAGCTTATCGCTAGCGGAGACCCCCTACGAGCAGTACTTC. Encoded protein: CASSLSLAETPYEQYF.

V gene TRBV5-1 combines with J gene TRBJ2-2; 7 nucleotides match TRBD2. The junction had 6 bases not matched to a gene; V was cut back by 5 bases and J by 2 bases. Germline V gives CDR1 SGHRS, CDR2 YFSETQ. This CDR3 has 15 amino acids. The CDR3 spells CASSASGDNTGELFF. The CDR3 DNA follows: TGCGCCAGCAGTGCCAGCGGGGATAACACCGGGGAGCTGTTTTTT.

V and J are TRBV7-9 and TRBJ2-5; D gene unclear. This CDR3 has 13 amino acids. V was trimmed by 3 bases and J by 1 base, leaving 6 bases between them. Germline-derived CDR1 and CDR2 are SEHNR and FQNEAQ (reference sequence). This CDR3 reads CASSLSIQETQYF. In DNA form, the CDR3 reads TGTGCCAGCAGCTTGAGCATCCAAGAGACCCAGTACTTC.

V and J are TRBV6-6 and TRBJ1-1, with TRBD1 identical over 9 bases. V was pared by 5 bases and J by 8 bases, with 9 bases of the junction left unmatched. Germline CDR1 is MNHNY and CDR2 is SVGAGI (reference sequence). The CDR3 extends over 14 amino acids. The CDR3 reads CASSQTGGHQEAFF. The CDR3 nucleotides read TGTGCCAGCAGTCAAACAGGGGGCCACCAGGAAGCTTTCTTT.

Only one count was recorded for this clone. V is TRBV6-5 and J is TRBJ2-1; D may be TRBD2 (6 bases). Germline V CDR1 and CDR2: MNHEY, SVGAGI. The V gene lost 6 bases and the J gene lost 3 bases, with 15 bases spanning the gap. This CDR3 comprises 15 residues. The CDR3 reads CASSHKRAGYNEQFF. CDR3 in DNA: TGTGCCAGCAGCCATAAGCGGGCGGGCTACAATGAGCAGTTCTTC.

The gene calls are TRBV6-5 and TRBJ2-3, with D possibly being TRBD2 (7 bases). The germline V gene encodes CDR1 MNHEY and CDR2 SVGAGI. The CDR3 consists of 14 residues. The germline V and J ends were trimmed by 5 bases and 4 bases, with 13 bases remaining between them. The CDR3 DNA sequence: TGTGCCAGCAGTCCCCGGGGGGCCGCAGATACGCAGTATTTT. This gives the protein CASSPRGAADTQYF.

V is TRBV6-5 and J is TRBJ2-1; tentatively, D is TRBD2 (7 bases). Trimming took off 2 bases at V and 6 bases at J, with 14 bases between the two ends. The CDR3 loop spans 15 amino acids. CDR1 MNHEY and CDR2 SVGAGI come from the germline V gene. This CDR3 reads CASSYVEGGINEQFF. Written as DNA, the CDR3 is TGTGCCAGCAGTTACGTCGAGGGGGGGATCAATGAGCAGTTCTTC.